These 3 T cell receptor beta chains originate from one sample sequenced in a study of control samples from healthy donors and cancer patients. Here immunoSEQ multiplex PCR was the method, and the copy in TCRdb shows in-frame clones only, minus some. The sample has about 95,000 clones; roughly 90% are singletons. The sequencing input was blood. The receptors here all came from a woman in her sixties or seventies in good health.

V usage is TRBV19 and J usage is TRBJ2-2, with D perhaps TRBD1 (6 bases). The germline gives CDR1 LNHDA, CDR2 SQIVND (reference sequence). The V end lost 6 bases, the J end lost 2 bases, and 16 bases lay between the germline ends. This CDR3 spans 16 amino acids. CDR3 coding DNA: TGTGCCAGTAGCCTTGGGGGCAGGCTCAACACCGGGGAGCTGTTTTTT. Protein sequence: CASSLGGRLNTGELFF.

This rearrangement joins TRBV5-4 to TRBJ1-2; D is unclear. The CDR3 length is 14 residues. Trimming stripped 2 bases from V and 4 bases from J, with 12 bases between. Germline CDR1 reads SGHNT; CDR2 reads YYREEE (reference sequence). In DNA, the CDR3 is TGTGCCAGCAGCTTCGGAGAGGGAGCCTATGGCTACACCTTC. As protein: CASSFGEGAYGYTF.

V gene TRBV24-1 combines with J gene TRBJ2-5; 9 bases match TRBD2. This CDR3 has 15 amino acids. Germline lookup yields CDR1 KGHDR and CDR2 SFDVKD. The J segment lost 0 bases and the V segment lost 5 bases, leaving 3 bases of the junction unmatched. The CDR3 DNA is TGTGCCACCAGTGGGGCTAGCGGGGACCAAGAGACCCAGTACTTC. It encodes CATSGASGDQETQYF.